Below are 20 T cell receptor beta chains sequenced from a single sample in a study of blood T cell repertoires in COVID-19. Profiled with immunoSEQ multiplex PCR; TCRdb holds only in-frame clones, not every one. Here the sample spans under 300,000 clones, about 89% being singletons. Sequences were obtained from peripheral blood. The receptors were sampled from a man aged 45 to 65 with acute or convalescent COVID-19.

The chain employs TRBV12-3 or TRBV12-4 and TRBJ1-1; the D gene is possibly TRBD1 (6 bases). This CDR3 is built from 12 residues. V was clipped by 6 bases and J by 4 bases, with 9 bases between them. CDR3 amino acids: CASSPRGTEAFF. Here the CDR3 DNA reads TGTGCCAGCAGCCCCAGGGGCACTGAAGCTTTCTTT.

V gene TRBV7-9 combines with J gene TRBJ1-3; D is unclear. V dropped 5 bases and J dropped 1 base, with 9 bases sitting between them. The CDR3 loop spans 14 amino acids. Per germline, CDR1 SEHNR and CDR2 FQNEAQ (reference sequence). This CDR3 reads CASSQEGSGNTIYF. Here the CDR3 DNA reads TGTGCCAGCAGCCAAGAGGGATCTGGAAACACCATATATTTT.

The gene calls are TRBV7-2 and TRBJ1-1, with a weak D call TRBD1 (6 bases). Germline V gene data show CDR1 as SGHTA and CDR2 as FQGNSA. The CDR3 has 13 residues. V lost 7 bases and J lost 1, with 10 bases in between. For the CDR3, the DNA is TGTGCCAGCAAAACAGGGACGAACACTGAAGCTTTCTTT. It is translated as CASKTGTNTEAFF.

The chain is built from TRBV11-2 and TRBJ2-1, with 7 positions matching TRBD2. CDR1 is SGHAT and CDR2 is FQNNGV in the germline V gene. The CDR3 spans 14 residues. V trimming: 4 bases; J trimming: 12 bases; junction bases outside the gene matches: 12. CDR3 region: CASSSSVEVAGQFF. In DNA form, the CDR3 reads TGTGCCAGCAGCTCCTCGGTTGAGGTAGCGGGGCAGTTCTTC.

The chain links TRBV11-3 to TRBJ1-3; a possible D gene is TRBD1 (6 bases). Trimming took 5 bases from V and 4 from J, leaving 15 bases between them. Germline assignment: CDR1 SGHNT and CDR2 YENEEA. This CDR3 has 15 amino acids. CDR3 DNA: TGTGCCAGCAGCCCGGGGGGGGCGAGAGGAAACACCATATATTTT. This codes for CASSPGGARGNTIYF.

This clone was counted only a few times. The chain recombines TRBV6-5 with TRBJ2-2, with TRBD2 matching 12 bases. The CDR3 contains 15 residues. Germline-derived CDR1 and CDR2 are MNHEY and SVGAGI. Trimming took 4 bases from V and 7 from J; bases not matched to a gene: 4. The CDR3 sequence is CASSSLAGGSGELFF. CDR3 DNA: TGTGCCAGCAGTTCACTAGCGGGGGGTAGCGGGGAGCTGTTTTTT.

This clone appeared a single time. V gene TRBV9 combines with J gene TRBJ1-1; 7 bases are shared with TRBD1. V dropped 4 bases and J dropped 7; count of bases not matched to a gene: 13. CDR3 size: 15 residues. Looked up from germline, CDR1 is SGDLS and CDR2 is YYNGEE. CDR3 bases: TGTGCCAGCAGCTTAACCCAGGGGGGAGCTGGTGAAGCTTTCTTT. Encoded protein: CASSLTQGGAGEAFF.

The chain uses TRBV7-3 and TRBJ2-1, with 8 bases aligning to TRBD2. The CDR3 runs to 17 residues. The germline V gene has CDR1 SGHTA and CDR2 FQGTGA. Trimming at V came to 5 bases and at J to 5 bases, leaving 14 bases not matched to a gene. The CDR3 sequence: CASSPNGGAAQNNEQFF. The DNA for the CDR3 is TGTGCCAGCAGCCCAAACGGGGGGGCGGCGCAAAACAATGAGCAGTTCTTC.

The chain is built from TRBV2 and TRBJ1-1; D is possibly TRBD1 (5 bases). Germline CDR1 and CDR2: SNHLY and FYNNEI. The CDR3 contains 10 residues. The germline V and J ends were trimmed by 6 bases and 11 bases, with 10 bases remaining between them. The CDR3 sequence is CASSGGFAFF. The CDR3 nucleotides read TGTGCCAGCAGCGGGGGTTTCGCTTTCTTT.

This chain uses TRBV5-1 with TRBJ1-1; perhaps TRBD1 as D (5 bases). The CDR3 is 15 amino acids. Germline CDR1 and CDR2: SGHRS and YFSETQ. V shed 4 bases and J shed 1 base, with 14 bases lying between them. CDR3 bases: TGCGCCAGCAGCAAAGCAGGGATGGGGAACACTGAAGCTTTCTTT. It codes for CASSKAGMGNTEAFF.

The chain couples TRBV4-2 to TRBJ2-3, with 10 positions matching TRBD2. J gave up 4 bases and V 0 bases, and 4 bases lay outside the gene matches. The CDR3 totals 16 residues. Per the germline V gene, CDR1 is LGHNA and CDR2 is YNFKEQ. CDR3 in DNA: TGTGCCAGCAGCCAAGATGGGACTAGCGACTCAGATACGCAGTATTTT. This codes for CASSQDGTSDSDTQYF.

The J gene is TRBJ1-1, the V gene TRBV5-1; no clear D gene. The germline CDR1 and CDR2 sequences are SGHRS and YFSETQ. Deletions cut 2 bases from V and 3 bases from J, with 14 bases between. The CDR3 runs to 15 residues. This CDR3 reads CASSFSNAMDTEAFF. The CDR3 region has the DNA TGCGCCAGCAGCTTTAGTAACGCGATGGACACTGAAGCTTTCTTT.

The CDR3 protein is CASSYSQQGARYEQYF. DNA of the CDR3: TGTGCCAGCAGTTACTCACAACAGGGGGCGCGGTACGAGCAGTACTTC. V and J are TRBV6-2 or TRBV6-3 and TRBJ2-7; 9 nucleotides align to TRBD1. V gave up 0 bases and J gave up 4 bases; unmatched junction bases: 7. CDR1 and CDR2 (germline): MNHEY, SVGEGT. The CDR3 has 16 amino acids.

The chain joins TRBV6-4 to TRBJ1-5; 7 bases are shared with TRBD1. The CDR3 length is 15 residues. Germline V gene sequence: CDR1 MRHNA, CDR2 SNTAGT. Germline trimming cut 0 bases from V and 6 bases from J; bases unmatched to any gene: 5. The CDR3 region is CASSDSATGSQPQHF. Here the CDR3 DNA reads TGTGCCAGCAGTGACTCGGCGACAGGGAGTCAGCCCCAGCATTTT.

This rearrangement joins TRBV11-2 to TRBJ1-6; D remains ambiguous. Germline V gives CDR1 SGHAT, CDR2 FQNNGV. The CDR3 runs to 15 residues. Trimming took off 2 bases at V and 8 bases at J, with 13 bases between the two ends. Here the CDR3 reads CASSLRSVLYSPLHF. CDR3 coding DNA: TGTGCCAGCAGCTTACGATCAGTGCTCTATTCACCCCTCCACTTT.

This clone was found once. The chain carries TRBV19 and TRBJ2-7; 10 bases fit TRBD1. The CDR3 runs 13 residues. CDR1 and CDR2 from the germline V gene are LNHDA and SQIVND (reference sequence). The trim removed 5 bases at V and 6 bases at J, leaving 4 bases unmatched. The DNA for the CDR3 is TGTGCCAGTAGTCAGGGACAGGGGAGCGAGCAGTACTTC. This gives the protein CASSQGQGSEQYF.

The genes are TRBV19 and TRBJ1-1, with D possibly TRBD1 on 6 matching bases. Germline V gene lookup returns CDR1 LNHDA and CDR2 SQIVND (reference sequence). The ends were cut back, 7 bases at V and 7 bases at J, with 16 bases in the middle. This CDR3 is built from 13 residues. The CDR3 spells CASIRGGRNEAFF. In nucleotides, the CDR3 is TGTGCCAGTATACGAGGGGGACGGAATGAAGCTTTCTTT.

The chain is built from TRBV6-1 and TRBJ1-5; D is ambiguous. This CDR3 has 15 residues. Per the germline V gene, CDR1 is MNHNS and CDR2 is SASEGT. V shed 2 bases and J shed 2 bases, with 10 bases lying between them. DNA for the CDR3: TGTGCCAGCAGTGAAAATGAAGCTGGCAATCAGCCCCAGCATTTT. It yields the protein CASSENEAGNQPQHF.

This clone was detected only once. V gene TRBV11-2 combines with J gene TRBJ1-2, with 7 bases that match TRBD1. Germline values: CDR1 SGHAT, CDR2 FQNNGV. The trim removed 4 bases at V and 8 bases at J, leaving 7 bases unmatched. The CDR3 is made up of 13 amino acids. CDR3 residues: CASSSPGGEGYTF. CDR3 nucleotides: TGTGCCAGCAGCTCCCCAGGGGGTGAGGGCTACACCTTC.

DNA for the CDR3: TGTGCCAGCAGCTCCCTGCTGAGGACTGAAGCTTTCTTT. Protein sequence: CASSSLLRTEAFF. The V call is TRBV7-3, the J call TRBJ1-1; D is unresolved. The V end was cut by 4 bases, the J end by 5 bases, with 11 bases between. Per the germline V gene, CDR1 is SGHTA and CDR2 is FQGTGA. The CDR3 covers 13 residues.